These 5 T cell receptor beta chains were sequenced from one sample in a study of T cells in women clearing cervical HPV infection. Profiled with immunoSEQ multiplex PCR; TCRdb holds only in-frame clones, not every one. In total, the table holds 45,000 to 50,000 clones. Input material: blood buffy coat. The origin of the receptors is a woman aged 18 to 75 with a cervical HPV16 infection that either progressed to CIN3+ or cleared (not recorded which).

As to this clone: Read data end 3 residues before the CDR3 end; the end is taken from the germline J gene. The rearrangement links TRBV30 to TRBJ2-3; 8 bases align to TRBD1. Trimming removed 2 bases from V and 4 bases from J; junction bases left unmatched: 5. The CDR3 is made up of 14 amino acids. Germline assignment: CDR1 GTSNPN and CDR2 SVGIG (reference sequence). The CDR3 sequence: CAWSRDRSADTQYF. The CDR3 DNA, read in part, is TGTGCCTGGAGTAGGGACAGGAGCGCAGATACG.

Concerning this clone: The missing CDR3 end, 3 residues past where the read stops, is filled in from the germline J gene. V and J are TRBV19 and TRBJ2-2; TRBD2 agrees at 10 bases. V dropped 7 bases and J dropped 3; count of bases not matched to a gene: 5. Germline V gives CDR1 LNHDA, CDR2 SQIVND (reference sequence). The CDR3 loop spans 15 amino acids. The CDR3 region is CASTSGGAYTGELFF. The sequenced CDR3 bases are TGTGCCAGTACTAGCGGGGGCGCGTACACCGGGGAG.

The CDR3 bases that were read are TGTGCCAGTAACAGTGCCCAAGCCCCTTACAATGAG. The encoded protein is CASNSAQAPYNE. The CDR3, in full, reads CASNSAQAPYNEQFF. The chain employs TRBV19 and TRBJ2-1; D is undetermined. The read terminates 3 residues before the CDR3 end, so the remaining end is supplied by the germline J gene. This CDR3 is 15 amino acids long. Trimming removed 7 bases at V and 4 bases at J, with 17 bases between. Germline values: CDR1 LNHDA, CDR2 SQIVND (reference sequence).

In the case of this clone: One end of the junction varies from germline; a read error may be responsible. Partial CDR3 DNA: TGTGCCAGCAGCCCTCCATCGTCACAAGGGACC. This sequence encodes CASSPPSSQGT. The whole CDR3 reads CASSPPSSQGTQYF. The chain carries TRBV6-2 or TRBV6-3 and TRBJ2-5; D gene uncertain. The CDR3 end is not reached by the read, which stops 3 residues before it; the germline J gene fills it in. The CDR3 covers 14 residues. Germline CDR1 reads MNHEY; CDR2 reads SVGEGT.

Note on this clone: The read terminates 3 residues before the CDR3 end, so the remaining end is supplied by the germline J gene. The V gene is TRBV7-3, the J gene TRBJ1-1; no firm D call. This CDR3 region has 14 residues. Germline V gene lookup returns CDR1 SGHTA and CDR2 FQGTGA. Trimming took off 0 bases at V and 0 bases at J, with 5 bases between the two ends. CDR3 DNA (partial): TGTGCCAGCAGCTTAACGTCCATGAACACTGAA. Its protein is CASSLTSMNTE. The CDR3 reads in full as CASSLTSMNTEAFF.